This paragraph covers one TCR beta chain sequence. What it recognizes is unknown. This CDR3 has 13 residues. Unmatched junction bases numbered 4, after V lost 5 bases and J lost 5 bases. Germline V gene sequence: CDR1 SGHTA, CDR2 FQGNSA. The data stem from a study of T-cell memory formation after mild COVID-19. Across the whole study: TCR clusters were largely donor specific.

Sample barcodes and UMIs were carried by the TCR alpha and TCR beta cDNA libraries that 5'RACE generated with constant-segment primers. TCRdb reanalysed the 5' RACE reads using MiXCR and keeps one entry per CDR3 protein. The profile covers some 450,000 distinct CDR3 sequences, with under 20% appearing a single time and 20% to 25% taken by the ten largest. Study results and caveats: There were some responding clones in pre-infection memory, which suggested that cross-reactive memory had joined. The CD4+ clones that contracted clustered mainly within CM and EM, and the CD8+ clones concentrated in EMRA.

Source material: PBMCs or a T cell subset sorted from them (not recorded which). The receptor was derived from a young man who had mild COVID-19 (a few samples of this study predate the infection). Cell type and time point are not known. The chain couples TRBV7-2 to TRBJ1-1, with 8 nucleotides matching TRBD1. In DNA, the CDR3 is TGTGCCAGCAGCACCCGACAGGGGACTGAAGCTTTCTTT. Its protein product is CASSTRQGTEAFF.